The rows below give T cell receptor beta chains drawn from one sample of a study of vaccination and CD4 T cells after COVID-19. Which antigens these TCRs recognize remains unknown. TCRdb reanalysed the PCR reads using MiXCR and keeps one entry per CDR3 protein. The sample comprises about 6,300 distinct CDR3 sequences, 33% of which are singletons, and around 39% rests with the top ten. The specimen sequenced was CD4+ T cells from blood, cultured in vitro. These receptors were taken from a human donor in good health. Each CDR3 is given with its conserved first and last residue. Fields, in order: J gene, V gene, D gene, clone size, CDR3 protein, CDR3 DNA. The D gene is left open where the match is weak. Expanded clones get a size class; other rows say once, few or many, or leave the size out.

J: TRBJ2-3
V: TRBV2
D: TRBD2
size: few
CDR3: CASRILAGMSTDTQYF
DNA: TGTGCCAGCAGGATATTAGCGGGGATGAGCACAGATACGCAGTATTTT

J: TRBJ1-6
V: TRBV7-3
D: -
size: -
CDR3: CASSLRRPPSPLHF
DNA: TGTGCCAGCAGCTTACGGCGCCCTCCGTCACCCCTCCACTTT

J: TRBJ2-1
V: TRBV7-3
D: -
size: -
CDR3: CASSLTLVDEQFF
DNA: TGTGCCAGCAGCTTAACTTTAGTCGATGAGCAGTTCTTC

J: TRBJ2-3
V: TRBV11-1
D: TRBD2
size: -
CDR3: CASSLLGLADDYYTQYF
DNA: TGTGCCAGCAGCTTATTGGGACTAGCGGACGATTATTATACGCAGTATTTT

J: TRBJ1-3
V: TRBV7-8
D: -
size: -
CDR3: CASSPGGGTGNTIYF
DNA: TGTGCCAGCAGCCCGGGCGGGGGTACTGGAAACACCATATATTTT

J: TRBJ2-7
V: TRBV7-9
D: TRBD1
size: few
CDR3: CASSLAGQVSYEQYF
DNA: TGTGCCAGCAGCTTAGCGGGACAGGTTTCCTACGAGCAGTACTTC

J: TRBJ2-7
V: TRBV27
D: TRBD2
size: -
CDR3: CASSLFGLAGGTGHEQYF
DNA: TGTGCCAGCAGTTTATTCGGGCTAGCGGGAGGAACGGGGCACGAGCAGTACTTC

J: TRBJ1-1
V: TRBV4-2
D: -
size: -
CDR3: CASSRTGTLDAEAFF
DNA: TGTGCCAGCAGCCGCACCGGGACCCTGGACGCTGAAGCTTTCTTT

J: TRBJ2-5
V: TRBV25-1
D: -
size: medium-sized
CDR3: CASSERGQGETQYF
DNA: TGTGCCAGCAGTGAAAGGGGTCAGGGAGAGACCCAGTACTTC

J: TRBJ2-3
V: TRBV27
D: TRBD1
size: -
CDR3: CASSPTGEGADTQYF
DNA: TGTGCCAGCAGTCCCACAGGGGAAGGGGCAGATACGCAGTATTTT

J: TRBJ2-5
V: TRBV7-7
D: -
size: -
CDR3: CASSAGHRWETQYF
DNA: TGTGCTAGCAGCGCGGGCCACCGGTGGGAGACCCAGTACTTC

J: TRBJ1-3
V: TRBV10-3
D: -
size: few
CDR3: CAIRPPSGNTIYF
DNA: TGTGCCATCAGACCGCCCTCTGGAAACACCATATATTTT

J: TRBJ2-7
V: TRBV4-1
D: TRBD1
size: large
CDR3: CASSPGQGGDYEQYF
DNA: TGCGCCAGCAGCCCGGGACAGGGGGGGGACTACGAGCAGTACTTC

J: TRBJ1-1
V: TRBV10-3
D: TRBD1
size: few
CDR3: CAIGGTGGVGTEAFF
DNA: TGTGCCATCGGGGGGACAGGGGGCGTCGGCACTGAAGCTTTCTTT

J: TRBJ1-5
V: TRBV28
D: -
size: few
CDR3: CASSLQWDQPQHF
DNA: TGTGCCAGCAGTTTGCAATGGGATCAGCCCCAGCATTTT

J: TRBJ2-1
V: TRBV7-2
D: -
size: -
CDR3: CASSLAAGSYNEQFF
DNA: TGTGCCAGCAGCTTAGCGGCAGGGTCCTACAATGAGCAGTTCTTC

J: TRBJ1-1
V: TRBV7-2
D: TRBD1
size: -
CDR3: CASSLGQGEAFF
DNA: TGTGCCAGCAGCTTAGGACAGGGTGAAGCTTTCTTT

J: TRBJ2-3
V: TRBV29-1
D: -
size: -
CDR3: CSTGGRGTDTQYF
DNA: TGCAGCACCGGGGGACGTGGCACAGATACGCAGTATTTT

J: TRBJ2-1
V: TRBV10-3
D: -
size: -
CDR3: CAIRTGLTHNEQFF
DNA: TGTGCCATCAGAACCGGACTAACCCACAATGAGCAGTTCTTC

J: TRBJ1-4
V: TRBV20-1
D: TRBD1
size: -
CDR3: CSARVQGFDEKLFF
DNA: TGCAGTGCTAGAGTACAGGGGTTTGATGAAAAACTGTTTTTT

J: TRBJ2-7
V: TRBV19
D: -
size: few
CDR3: CASSIDVGTYYEQYF
DNA: TGTGCCAGTAGTATAGACGTCGGGACATACTACGAGCAGTACTTC

J: TRBJ2-7
V: TRBV6-2/TRBV6-3
D: -
size: -
CDR3: CASTPIPGSQNYEQYF
DNA: TGTGCCAGCACCCCGATCCCGGGTAGCCAGAACTACGAGCAGTACTTC

J: TRBJ2-1
V: TRBV28
D: -
size: -
CDR3: CASSLAGLDSEQFF
DNA: TGTGCCAGCAGTTTAGCCGGACTCGACAGTGAGCAGTTCTTC

J: TRBJ2-3
V: TRBV7-2
D: TRBD2
size: -
CDR3: CASSPGGVGTDTQYF
DNA: TGTGCCAGCAGCCCTGGGGGGGTGGGTACAGATACGCAGTATTTT

J: TRBJ2-1
V: TRBV7-2
D: -
size: -
CDR3: CASSSIANEQFF
DNA: TGTGCCAGCAGCTCTATAGCGAATGAGCAGTTCTTC

J: TRBJ2-2
V: TRBV20-1
D: TRBD1
size: few
CDR3: CSAHRQGASGELFF
DNA: TGCAGTGCTCACCGACAGGGTGCGTCCGGGGAGCTGTTTTTT

J: TRBJ1-5
V: TRBV2
D: TRBD1
size: -
CDR3: CASSDNRGGNQPQHF
DNA: TGTGCCAGCAGTGACAACAGGGGAGGAAATCAGCCCCAGCATTTT

J: TRBJ1-6
V: TRBV2
D: -
size: few
CDR3: CASSGTGIASPLHF
DNA: TGTGCCAGCAGTGGGACTGGAATCGCCTCACCCCTCCACTTT

J: TRBJ1-5
V: TRBV6-5
D: -
size: few
CDR3: CASSYRGESQPQHF
DNA: TGTGCCAGCAGTTATAGGGGAGAAAGTCAGCCCCAGCATTTT

J: TRBJ2-3
V: TRBV6-1
D: -
size: -
CDR3: CASTTRSKDTQYF
DNA: TGTGCCAGCACCACCCGATCCAAAGATACGCAGTATTTT

J: TRBJ1-6
V: TRBV20-1
D: TRBD1
size: -
CDR3: CGAARTGGDSPLHF
DNA: TGCGGTGCTGCTAGGACAGGGGGCGATTCACCCCTCCACTTT